One sample yielded the 32 T cell receptor beta chains listed below, sequenced in a study of CD8+ T cells in alopecia areata. In each case, RNA was isolated and then reverse transcribed into cDNA as the sequencing template. Here immunoSEQ multiplex PCR was the method, and the copy in TCRdb shows in-frame clones only, minus some. The table has approximately 98,000 clones, almost 60% seen once. The source material was CD8+ T cells sorted from blood. These receptors were collected from a human donor in good health.

This clone was counted a few times. In DNA, the CDR3 is TGTGCCAGCAGCCCCCAAGGGTCACTAGCGGGGAGCACAGATACGCAGTATTTT. It is translated as CASSPQGSLAGSTDTQYF. The V call is TRBV7-8, the J call TRBJ2-3; TRBD2 matches 10 bases. Germline V gene lookup returns CDR1 SGHVS and CDR2 FQNEAQ. This CDR3 has 18 residues. V lost 5 bases, J lost 0 bases, and 11 bases stayed unmatched.

V usage is TRBV19 and J usage is TRBJ2-6; D call uncertain. The V end was cut by 10 bases, the J end by 0 bases, with 10 bases between. The CDR3 is 14 amino acids. Germline V gene sequence: CDR1 LNHDA, CDR2 SQIVND (reference sequence). CDR3 sequence: CATQALSGANVLTF. CDR3 nucleotide sequence: TGTGCCACCCAGGCCCTCTCTGGGGCCAACGTCCTGACTTTC. The full variable domain, in which reference TRBV19 and TRBJ2-6 provide the parts outside the CDR3, is DGGITQSPKYLFRKEGQNVTLSCEQNLNHDAMYWYRQDPGQGLRLIYYSQIVNDFQKGDIAEGYSVSREKKESFPLTVTSAQKNPTAFYLCATQALSGANVLTFGAGSRLTVL.

This chain joins TRBV30 and TRBJ2-7; possible D gene TRBD2, 5 bases. The V and J ends lost 3 bases and 2 bases respectively, with 5 bases between them. The germline V gene has CDR1 GTSNPN and CDR2 SVGIG (reference sequence). The CDR3 covers 11 residues. The CDR3 DNA sequence: TGTGCCTGGAGGACTACCTACGAGCAGTACTTC. Translating gives CAWRTTYEQYF.

The rearrangement joins TRBV5-1 to TRBJ2-5, with D hard to call. Germline CDR1 is SGHRS and CDR2 is YFSETQ. This CDR3 spans 14 amino acids. V was cut by 3 bases and J by 2 bases, with 11 bases left in between. The CDR3 spells CASSWAGGQETQYF. DNA for the CDR3: TGCGCCAGCAGCTGGGCCGGCGGACAAGAGACCCAGTACTTC.

This rearrangement joins TRBV29-1 to TRBJ2-2; TRBD2 matches at 8 bases. V lost 6 bases and J lost 7; bases outside the gene matches: 4. Looked up from germline, CDR1 is SQVTM and CDR2 is ANQGSEA. The CDR3 runs 12 residues. The CDR3 is CSVPRGGGELFF. The CDR3 DNA reads as TGCAGCGTGCCACGGGGGGGCGGGGAGCTGTTTTTT.

CDR3 nucleotide sequence: TGTGCCAGCAGCGTAGATCCCCCACTTAGGGGGCCCGGGGGCTACACCTTC. Translated: CASSVDPPLRGPGGYTF. The V gene is TRBV9, the J gene TRBJ1-2; 7 bases fit TRBD1. Germline-derived CDR1 and CDR2 are SGDLS and YYNGEE. The CDR3 consists of 17 residues. J gave up 8 bases and V 0 bases, and 16 bases lay outside the gene matches.

The chain uses TRBV5-4 and TRBJ2-7, with TRBD1 matching 7 bases. In germline, CDR1 is SGHNT, CDR2 YYREEE (reference sequence). V trimming: 4 bases; J trimming: 2 bases; junction bases outside the gene matches: 21. The CDR3 runs 19 residues. CDR3 in amino acids: CASSPRMIVGTEKPYEQYF. As DNA, the CDR3 is TGTGCCAGCAGCCCCCGCATGATTGTTGGGACAGAGAAGCCCTACGAGCAGTACTTC.

This clone was counted a few times. V usage is TRBV4-1 and J usage is TRBJ2-1; possibly TRBD1 for D (5 bases). The CDR3 sequence is 14 residues long. V was shortened by 1 base and J by 8 bases, with 12 bases between the two germline ends. Germline V gene lookup returns CDR1 MGHRA and CDR2 YSYEKL. Here the CDR3 DNA reads TGCGCCAGCAGCCAAGCGGTCTCAGGGTATGAGCAGTTCTTC. Translated, it gives CASSQAVSGYEQFF.

The chain couples TRBV13 to TRBJ2-3; D ambiguous. V was cut by 4 bases and J by 6 bases, with 5 bases left in between. The CDR3 totals 11 residues. Germline V gene data show CDR1 as PRHDT and CDR2 as FYEKMQ (reference sequence). CDR3 amino acids: CASSSMDTQYF. The DNA of the CDR3 is TGTGCCAGCAGCTCCATGGATACGCAGTATTTT. Full variable domain (rest looked up from reference TRBV13 and TRBJ2-3): AAGVIQSPRHLIKEKRETATLKCYPIPRHDTVYWYQQGPGQDPQFLISFYEKMQSDKGSIPDRFSAQQFSDYHSELNMSSLELGDSALYFCASSSMDTQYFGPGTRLTVL.

The chain combines TRBV14 with TRBJ2-3; perhaps TRBD2 as D (7 bases). Germline CDR1 is SGHDN and CDR2 is FVKESK. The CDR3 runs 19 residues. Trimming removed 0 bases from V and 4 bases from J, with 23 bases in between. CDR3 coding DNA: TGTGCCAGCAGCCAAGAGAGGTGGATCTCGGGGGGCGGCGCAGATACGCAGTATTTT. Its translation: CASSQERWISGGGADTQYF.

The gene calls are TRBV6-4 and TRBJ2-6, with unresolved D. The V gene's germline CDR1 is MRHNA and CDR2 SNTAGT. The CDR3 covers 15 residues. V was pared by 2 bases and J by 0 bases, with 5 bases between. The CDR3 region is CASSDGRSGANVLTF. DNA for the CDR3: TGTGCCAGCAGTGACGGGCGCTCTGGGGCCAACGTCCTGACTTTC.

The V call is TRBV7-2, the J call TRBJ2-1, with D possibly TRBD1 on 6 matching bases. CDR3 length equals 14 residues. Deletions cut 7 bases from V and 8 bases from J, with 18 bases between. CDR1 SGHTA and CDR2 FQGNSA come from the germline V gene. This CDR3 reads CASTTIDRLDEQFF. CDR3 coding DNA: TGTGCCAGCACCACAATCGACAGGCTGGATGAGCAGTTCTTC.

The gene calls are TRBV7-9 and TRBJ2-5, with D maybe TRBD1 (5 bases). TRBJ2-7 explains the end of the DNA better; the J call may be wrong. There are 13 residues in the CDR3. In germline, CDR1 is SEHNR, CDR2 FQNEAQ (reference sequence). This CDR3 is CASGQVQGHEQYF. CDR3 coding DNA: TGTGCCAGCGGTCAAGTGCAGGGCCACGAGCAGTACTTC.

This CDR3 reads CASSQVFSGEDGYTF. CDR3 DNA: TGCGCCAGCAGCCAAGTTTTTTCAGGGGAAGATGGCTACACCTTC. The chain couples TRBV4-1 to TRBJ1-2; possibly TRBD1 for D (6 bases). The CDR3 has 15 residues. Germline V CDR1 and CDR2: MGHRA, YSYEKL. V was cut by 1 base and J by 6 bases, with 15 bases left in between.

This clone appeared a few times. The chain is built from TRBV29-1 and TRBJ1-2, with 10 positions matching TRBD1. V was pared by 4 bases and J by 0 bases, with 8 bases of the junction left unmatched. CDR1 and CDR2 (germline): SQVTM, ANQGSEA. The CDR3 covers 16 residues. The CDR3 DNA follows: TGCAGCGTTGGCGGGACAGGGGACCCATCTAACTATGGCTACACCTTC. It specifies CSVGGTGDPSNYGYTF.

The chain has TRBV6-5 and TRBJ2-1, with 8 bases fitting TRBD1. The CDR3 is 15 residues long. Germline trimming cut 2 bases from V and 10 bases from J; bases unmatched to any gene: 10. Germline CDR1 MNHEY, CDR2 SVGAGI. CDR3 nucleotide sequence: TGTGCCAGCAGTTACCCCGGGACAGGTCAGCGCGAGCAGTTCTTC. It specifies CASSYPGTGQREQFF.

This clone is a singleton in its sample. Additional DNA sequences in this sample encode the identical CDR3. The rearrangement uses TRBV29-1 and TRBJ1-2, with D possibly being TRBD1 (5 bases). Germline lookup yields CDR1 SQVTM and CDR2 ANQGSEA. V was shortened by 4 bases and J by 6 bases, with 6 bases between the two germline ends. The CDR3 totals 10 residues. CDR3 nucleotides: TGCAGCGTTGCCAGGGATGGCTACACCTTC. Translating it yields CSVARDGYTF.

V and J are TRBV4-2 and TRBJ2-6; D gene uncertain. Between the trimmed V and J ends, which lost 4 bases and 0 bases, there was a span of 13 bases. Germline V gene data show CDR1 as LGHNA and CDR2 as YNFKEQ. This CDR3 is built from 17 residues. CDR3: CASSPDDSSSGANVLTF. As DNA, the CDR3 is TGTGCCAGCAGCCCGGACGATTCAAGCTCTGGGGCCAACGTCCTGACTTTC.

The V gene is TRBV28, the J gene TRBJ2-1; maybe TRBD2 (5 bases). Trimming took 8 bases from V and 5 from J, leaving 16 bases between them. The V gene's germline CDR1 is MDHEN and CDR2 SYDVKM. The CDR3 consists of 14 residues. CDR3 region: CASDPHRENNEQFF. The CDR3 DNA reads as TGTGCCAGCGATCCTCACCGGGAAAACAATGAGCAGTTCTTC.

V gene TRBV5-4 combines with J gene TRBJ2-2; possible D gene TRBD1, 5 bases. This CDR3 is 14 amino acids long. Trimming took 5 bases from V and 3 from J, leaving 11 bases between them. Germline lookup yields CDR1 SGHNT and CDR2 YYREEE (reference sequence). The CDR3 protein is CASRQLGDTGELFF. CDR3 nucleotides: TGTGCCAGCAGGCAGCTAGGGGACACCGGGGAGCTGTTTTTT.

This sequence joins TRBV5-1 and TRBJ2-1; no firm D call. Per germline, CDR1 SGHRS and CDR2 YFSETQ. The length of the CDR3 is 12 residues. Trimming took off 5 bases at V and 0 bases at J, with 3 bases between the two ends. The CDR3 reads CASSLSYNEQFF. The CDR3 region has the DNA TGCGCCAGCAGTCTCTCCTACAATGAGCAGTTCTTC. Variable domain in full (rest from reference TRBV5-1 and TRBJ2-1): KAGVTQTPRYLIKTRGQQVTLSCSPISGHRSVSWYQQTPGQGLQFLFEYFSETQRNKGNFPGRFSGRQFSNSRSEMNVSTLELGDSALYLCASSLSYNEQFFGPGTRLTVL.

This chain joins TRBV19 and TRBJ2-2, with D unclear. The CDR3 extends over 12 amino acids. The V end lost 3 bases, the J end lost 8 bases, and 7 bases lay between the germline ends. Germline CDR1 is LNHDA and CDR2 is SQIVND (reference sequence). CDR3 sequence: CASSMRLGELFF. The CDR3 coding sequence is TGTGCCAGTAGTATGCGGCTGGGGGAGCTGTTTTTT. Looking up the rest from reference TRBV19 and TRBJ2-2 gives the full variable domain: DGGITQSPKYLFRKEGQNVTLSCEQNLNHDAMYWYRQDPGQGLRLIYYSQIVNDFQKGDIAEGYSVSREKKESFPLTVTSAQKNPTAFYLCASSMRLGELFFGEGSRLTVL.

The chain combines TRBV29-1 with TRBJ2-1; TRBD1 matches 8 bases. The CDR3 loop spans 14 amino acids. Germline assignment: CDR1 SQVTM and CDR2 ANQGSEA. J lost 4 bases, V lost 6 bases, and 8 bases had no gene match. CDR3 sequence reads: CSVVGQGYYNEQFF. The CDR3 region has the DNA TGCAGCGTCGTCGGACAGGGCTATTACAATGAGCAGTTCTTC.

The rearrangement joins TRBV27 to TRBJ2-1, with D maybe TRBD2 (5 bases). Germline V lookup: CDR1 MNHEY, CDR2 SMNVEV (reference sequence). Trimming took off 6 bases at V and 13 bases at J, with 13 bases between the two ends. CDR3 length: 11 amino acids. In DNA form, the CDR3 reads TGTGCCAGCAGCTACGGGAATTTTCAGTTCTTC. Protein product: CASSYGNFQFF.

This clone was counted a single time. This chain links TRBV13 with TRBJ1-2; maybe TRBD1 (6 bases). Trimming removed 4 bases from V and 7 bases from J, with 19 bases in between. CDR3 length equals 15 residues. Germline lookup yields CDR1 PRHDT and CDR2 FYEKMQ (reference sequence). For the CDR3, the DNA is TGTGCCAGCAGCTACGACAGGCTGCCTGATGGTGGCTACACCTTC. Translating it yields CASSYDRLPDGGYTF.

This clone was seen a handful of times. This rearrangement joins TRBV7-9 to TRBJ2-2, with TRBD2 matching 7 bases. V shed 5 bases, J shed 1 base, and the junction held 13 bases outside the gene matches. This CDR3 region has 18 residues. Germline V lookup: CDR1 SEHNR, CDR2 FQNEAQ (reference sequence). In DNA, the CDR3 is TGTGCCAGCAGCCCACCCGCTTACGGGGGGAGGAACACCGGGGAGCTGTTTTTT. It yields the protein CASSPPAYGGRNTGELFF.

This chain uses TRBV19 with TRBJ2-7; D possibly corresponds to TRBD2 (5 bases). Germline CDR1 is LNHDA and CDR2 is SQIVND (reference sequence). The CDR3 spans 15 residues. With 3 bases removed from V and 0 bases from J, the gap between germline ends came to 12 bases. The chain's CDR3 is CASSMGSGSSYEQYF. CDR3 sequence (DNA): TGTGCCAGTAGTATGGGATCGGGGTCCTCCTACGAGCAGTACTTC.

This clone was recorded a few times. The sample holds other DNA sequences that translate to the same CDR3. This chain connects TRBV14 to TRBJ1-2; D remains unclear. V was trimmed by 4 bases and J by 0 bases, leaving 6 bases between them. CDR1 is SGHDN and CDR2 is FVKESK in the germline V gene. The CDR3 contains 13 residues. The CDR3 DNA sequence: TGTGCCAGCAGCCGTACGGCTAACTATGGCTACACCTTC. This codes for CASSRTANYGYTF.

The V and J genes are TRBV2 and TRBJ1-2, with a possible D match to TRBD1 (5 bases). The CDR3 covers 13 residues. The V gene lost 4 bases and the J gene lost 1 base, with 7 bases spanning the gap. Germline V CDR1 and CDR2: SNHLY, FYNNEI. The CDR3 coding sequence is TGTGCCAGCAGTGCCGACAGTAACTATGGCTACACCTTC. Translating it yields CASSADSNYGYTF.

The chain employs TRBV29-1 and TRBJ2-5, with TRBD2 as a possible D gene (5 bases). This CDR3 has 13 residues. Trimming pared 6 bases from V and 7 bases from J, leaving 18 bases between. The germline V gene has CDR1 SQVTM and CDR2 ANQGSEA. The CDR3 DNA reads as TGCAGCGTCGACCGGACTTATGGCGGGACCCAGTACTTC. Amino acid sequence: CSVDRTYGGTQYF.

The CDR3 nucleotides are TGCGCCAGCAGCCAAGATGGCAGTAACAGCTATGGCTACACCTTC. Translation: CASSQDGSNSYGYTF. The chain joins TRBV4-1 to TRBJ1-2; no reliable D call. This CDR3 is built from 15 residues. Trimming stripped 0 bases from V and 4 bases from J, with 12 bases between. Germline V CDR1 and CDR2: MGHRA, YSYEKL.

The chain has TRBV14 and TRBJ2-7; TRBD2 matches at 10 bases. Trimming cost V 2 bases and J 5 bases; bases outside gene matches: 3. Germline CDR1 SGHDN, CDR2 FVKESK. The CDR3 sequence is 14 residues long. Here the CDR3 reads CASSQRLAGDEQYF. In DNA, the CDR3 is TGTGCCAGCAGCCAACGCCTAGCGGGGGACGAGCAGTACTTC.